This T cell receptor beta chain was recovered during a study of immune cell composition in non-small cell lung cancer. For the study at large: Lung adenocarcinoma or squamous carcinoma made up most tumours. The study, taken as a whole, reports: Tumour-associated clones >0.5% occurred in under 40% of adenocarcinomas, about 69% of squamous.

This CDR3 is 14 amino acids long. CDR1 is SGDLS, CDR2 YYNGEE, per germline. The V and J ends lost 5 bases and 6 bases, in that order; junction bases with no gene match: 5. The normal lung sample lay at least 3 cm, and maximally far, from the tumour. TCRdb's table, derived via immunoSEQ multiplex PCR, lists solely in-frame clones and lacks some. The profile shows several thousand clones, roughly two thirds of them singletons. On this clone: Its target is not known.

Sequencing was performed on non-adjacent lung tissue. This clonotype was sampled from a human donor with non-small cell lung cancer. The chain combines TRBV9 with TRBJ1-6; 7 nucleotides match TRBD1. CDR3 sequence reads: CASSTGVGNSPLHF. The CDR3 DNA reads as TGTGCCAGCAGTACAGGGGTCGGTAATTCACCCCTCCACTTT.